Shown below are 23 T cell receptor beta chains from a single sample sequenced in a study of OX40 agonist ivuxolimab in advanced cancers. Method: immunoSEQ multiplex PCR; TCRdb's copy keeps in-frame clones and lacks some. The sample shows approximately 60,000 clones, about 90% of them seen only once. The material sequenced was CD4+ or CD8+ T cells sorted from blood, taken in a trial of the OX40 agonist ivuxolimab. The receptors come from an adult with an advanced solid tumor such as melanoma, head and neck, liver or kidney cancer.

The rearrangement links TRBV5-1 to TRBJ1-1; D gene uncertain. V was pared by 3 bases and J by 1 base, with 10 bases between. There are 14 residues in the CDR3. From germline, CDR1 is SGHRS and CDR2 YFSETQ. CDR3 in amino acids: CASSSTAQNTEAFF. In DNA form, the CDR3 reads TGCGCCAGCAGCTCCACAGCTCAGAACACTGAAGCTTTCTTT.

The J gene is TRBJ1-1, the V gene TRBV5-1; a possible D gene is TRBD1 (5 bases). The germline V and J ends were trimmed by 4 bases and 7 bases, with 8 bases remaining between them. Germline-derived CDR1 and CDR2 are SGHRS and YFSETQ. This CDR3 contains 11 residues. The CDR3 loop is CASSRDSEAFF. The CDR3 coding sequence is TGCGCCAGCAGCCGAGACAGTGAAGCTTTCTTT.

The chain combines TRBV6-6 with TRBJ2-7, with 9 bases that match TRBD1. This CDR3 is built from 15 residues. The V segment lost 7 bases and the J segment 4 bases; nucleotides outside the gene matches: 11. Germline loops: CDR1 MNHNY, CDR2 SVGAGI (reference sequence). CDR3 residues: CASTSPGQGKYEQYF. In nucleotides, the CDR3 is TGTGCCAGCACGTCTCCGGGACAGGGCAAGTACGAGCAGTACTTC.

V is TRBV7-9 and J is TRBJ2-5, with TRBD2 matching 9 bases. With 5 bases clipped from V and 2 bases from J, the junction kept 6 bases outside the gene matches. The CDR3 has 15 amino acids. Germline CDR1 is SEHNR and CDR2 is FQNEAQ (reference sequence). DNA for the CDR3: TGTGCCAGCAGCCTGACTAGCGGTCGACAAGAGACCCAGTACTTC. Translating gives CASSLTSGRQETQYF. Combining the CDR3 with reference TRBV7-9 and TRBJ2-5 gives the whole variable domain DTGVSQNPRHKITKRGQNVTFRCDPISEHNRLYWYRQTLGQGPEFLTYFQNEAQLEKSRLLSDRFSAERPKGSFSTLEIQRTEQGDSAMYLCASSLTSGRQETQYFGPGTRLLVL.

The V call is TRBV6-1, the J call TRBJ1-5; 7 nucleotides align to TRBD1. In germline, CDR1 is MNHNS, CDR2 SASEGT. The CDR3 has 15 residues. J gave up 7 bases and V 6 bases, and 12 bases lay outside the gene matches. The CDR3 is CASSQTGVVGQPQHF. DNA of the CDR3: TGTGCCAGCAGCCAAACAGGGGTGGTAGGGCAGCCCCAGCATTTT.

The J gene is TRBJ1-3, the V gene TRBV5-1; TRBD1 agrees at 10 bases. J was trimmed by 6 bases and V by 4 bases; bases with no gene match: 4. CDR3 length: 14 amino acids. CDR1 and CDR2 (germline): SGHRS, YFSETQ. CDR3: CASSPGTGVNTIYF. As DNA, the CDR3 is TGCGCCAGCAGCCCCGGGACAGGGGTAAACACCATATATTTT.

CDR3 in DNA: TGTGCCAGCAGCACCGGGACAGCAGGGAGGGGAGCTTTCTTT. It yields the protein CASSTGTAGRGAFF. V usage is TRBV6-5 and J usage is TRBJ1-1; 7 bases are shared with TRBD1. Germline V gene data show CDR1 as MNHEY and CDR2 as SVGAGI. After removal of 6 bases from V and 10 bases from J, the junction contained 14 bases not matched to a gene. The CDR3 consists of 14 residues.

This chain uses TRBV9 with TRBJ1-3; tentatively, D is TRBD1 (5 bases). The CDR3 runs to 14 residues. Trimming left V 1 base short and J 4 bases short, with 9 bases between. Germline values: CDR1 SGDLS, CDR2 YYNGEE. In DNA, the CDR3 is TGTGCCAGCAGCGTACAGGGATCCGGAAACACCATATATTTT. Protein sequence: CASSVQGSGNTIYF.

V is TRBV5-3 and J is TRBJ2-3; D is perhaps TRBD2 (5 bases). TRBV5-3 is treated as an ORF (open reading frame) with a function not yet certain. The CDR3 sequence is 15 residues long. Trimming removed 10 bases from V and 1 base from J, with 19 bases in between. The CDR3 region has the DNA TGTGCCGACAATGTCGGGAACCAAGGCACAGATACGCAGTATTTT. Translated, it gives CADNVGNQGTDTQYF.

The chain uses TRBV14 and TRBJ1-4; a possible D gene is TRBD1 (6 bases). Germline lookup yields CDR1 SGHDN and CDR2 FVKESK. CDR3 length: 15 amino acids. V was shortened by 1 base and J by 8 bases, with 14 bases between the two germline ends. Here the CDR3 reads CASSQAWGRSEKLFF. CDR3 DNA sequence: TGTGCCAGCAGCCAAGCTTGGGGGCGCTCCGAAAAACTGTTTTTT.

The rearrangement links TRBV5-1 to TRBJ2-1; TRBD1 agrees at 7 bases. The trim removed 2 bases at V and 6 bases at J, leaving 8 bases unmatched. This CDR3 has 15 residues. Germline V CDR1 and CDR2: SGHRS, YFSETQ. The CDR3 loop reads CASSLGDRESNEQFF. The CDR3 DNA reads as TGCGCCAGCAGCTTAGGGGACAGAGAATCCAATGAGCAGTTCTTC.

V usage is TRBV6-5 and J usage is TRBJ2-7; possibly TRBD1 or TRBD2 for D (7 bases each). V shed 5 bases and J shed 2 bases, with 13 bases lying between them. Germline values: CDR1 MNHEY, CDR2 SVGAGI. This CDR3 spans 14 amino acids. CDR3 residues: CASSNPGGAYEQYF. In nucleotides, the CDR3 is TGTGCCAGCAGTAACCCAGGGGGGGCCTACGAGCAGTACTTC.

This clone came up a few times. Here the CDR3 reads CASSERGGTEAFF. The CDR3 DNA reads as TGCGCCAGCAGTGAGAGGGGCGGCACTGAAGCTTTCTTT. The chain is built from TRBV10-1 and TRBJ1-1; a weak D match, TRBD1 (5 bases). Germline values: CDR1 WNHNN, CDR2 SYGVQD (reference sequence). Trimming stripped 2 bases from V and 4 bases from J, with 8 bases between. The CDR3 runs to 13 residues.

This chain uses TRBV28 with TRBJ1-5; D remains ambiguous. CDR1 is MDHEN and CDR2 is SYDVKM in the germline V gene. The CDR3 contains 15 residues. V lost 6 bases and J lost 1, with 13 bases in between. The CDR3, as DNA: TGTGCCAGCAGCCCGATTTGGGTGAGCAATCAGCCCCAGCATTTT. This codes for CASSPIWVSNQPQHF.

V gene TRBV9 combines with J gene TRBJ2-5; D may be TRBD1 (6 bases). Germline-derived CDR1 and CDR2 are SGDLS and YYNGEE. Trimming left V 4 bases short and J 5 bases short, with 15 bases between. The CDR3 loop spans 14 amino acids. The CDR3 loop is CASSPYRAAETQYF. CDR3 bases: TGTGCCAGCAGCCCATACAGGGCGGCCGAGACCCAGTACTTC.

The chain employs TRBV11-1 and TRBJ2-1; maybe TRBD2 (5 bases). The CDR3 runs to 12 residues. CDR1 is SGHAT and CDR2 is FQDESV in the germline V gene (reference sequence). Trimming removed 5 bases from V and 6 bases from J, with 8 bases in between. Written as DNA, the CDR3 is TGTGCCAGCAGCCAACTAGGCAATGAGCAGTTCTTC. It encodes CASSQLGNEQFF.

The gene calls are TRBV7-2 and TRBJ2-7, with unresolved D. The ends were cut back, 1 base at V and 2 bases at J, with 3 bases in the middle. The germline V gene has CDR1 SGHTA and CDR2 FQGNSA. CDR3 size: 12 residues. The CDR3 sequence: CASSLDPYEQYF. CDR3 nucleotide sequence: TGTGCCAGCAGCTTAGACCCCTACGAGCAGTACTTC.

The chain has TRBV6-5 and TRBJ2-7, with TRBD1 as a possible D gene (5 bases). With 7 bases removed from V and 6 bases from J, the gap between germline ends came to 16 bases. The CDR3 totals 13 residues. Germline-derived CDR1 and CDR2 are MNHEY and SVGAGI. CDR3 nucleotides: TGTGCCAGCATGGGGCAGCTGATAAGCGAGCAGTACTTC. Protein sequence: CASMGQLISEQYF.

The chain carries TRBV11-2 and TRBJ2-3; 15 bases fit TRBD2. Trimming at V came to 4 bases and at J to 1 base, leaving 9 bases not matched to a gene. CDR1 and CDR2 from the germline V gene are SGHAT and FQNNGV. This CDR3 has 19 amino acids. The CDR3 sequence is CASSSAGTSGRMRTDTQYF. The CDR3 nucleotides read TGTGCCAGCAGCTCGGCCGGGACTAGCGGGAGGATGCGCACAGATACGCAGTATTTT.

The rearrangement joins TRBV5-1 to TRBJ2-2; a weak D match, TRBD2 (6 bases). CDR1 is SGHRS, CDR2 YFSETQ, per germline. Between the trimmed V and J ends, which lost 0 bases and 4 bases, there was a span of 13 bases. CDR3 length: 16 residues. CDR3 nucleotides: TGCGCCAGCAGCTTGGGCGGAGGGTTGAGCACCGGGGAGCTGTTTTTT. It specifies CASSLGGGLSTGELFF.

As regards this clone: One end of the junction does not line up with germline, which may come from a read error. The chain combines TRBV10-2 with TRBJ1-2, with 7 bases identical to TRBD1. Looked up from germline, CDR1 is WSHSY and CDR2 is SAAADI. The CDR3 totals 14 residues. The CDR3 DNA reads as TGCGCCAGCAGTGAGTCGGACAGGCACGGCTATGAGGCCTTC. Translation: CASSESDRHGYEAF.

The CDR3 spells CASSLGHLETQYF. CDR3 DNA sequence: TGTGCCAGCAGCTTAGGACACCTAGAGACCCAGTACTTC. V is TRBV7-9 and J is TRBJ2-5; D gene ambiguous. This CDR3 has 13 amino acids. From germline, CDR1 is SEHNR and CDR2 FQNEAQ (reference sequence). Between the trimmed V and J ends, which lost 1 base and 4 bases, there was a span of 7 bases. The full variable domain, completed using reference TRBV7-9 and TRBJ2-5, is DTGVSQNPRHKITKRGQNVTFRCDPISEHNRLYWYRQTLGQGPEFLTYFQNEAQLEKSRLLSDRFSAERPKGSFSTLEIQRTEQGDSAMYLCASSLGHLETQYFGPGTRLLVL.

The V gene is TRBV7-2, the J gene TRBJ2-1, with D possibly being TRBD1 (5 bases). The CDR3 runs 14 residues. Looked up from germline, CDR1 is SGHTA and CDR2 is FQGNSA. Trimming shortened V by 5 bases and J by 1 base, and 9 bases separated the two germline ends. CDR3 DNA sequence: TGTGCCAGCAGCCCCAGGGTTTCCTACAATGAGCAGTTCTTC. Translating it yields CASSPRVSYNEQFF.